The T cell receptor (beta chain) under discussion was sequenced for a study of cytomegalovirus exposure and HLA in healthy donors. The data were produced by immunoSEQ multiplex PCR, yet TCRdb's version contains in-frame clones alone and is incomplete. The profile shows roughly 150,000 clones, approximately 94% of them singletons. Comments on this clone: Its cognate antigen is unknown.

General observations from the study: Researchers counted around 160 TCR beta chains as cytomegalovirus-associated.

J lost 1 base, V lost 3 bases, and 17 bases had no gene match. CDR1 and CDR2 from the germline V gene are SNHLY and FYNNEI. This CDR3 comprises 20 residues. The sample comprised PBMCs. This receptor was taken from a man aged 18 to 29 in good health and CMV-seropositive. This chain joins TRBV2 and TRBJ2-3, with TRBD2 matching 9 bases. The CDR3 nucleotides read TGTGCCAGCAGTGATCCGGGACTAGCCCATCGAGGGGGAGGCACAGATACGCAGTATTTT. Its translation is CASSDPGLAHRGGGTDTQYF.